This T cell receptor beta chain came from a study of blood T cell repertoires in COVID-19. Overall study: There were acute and convalescent COVID-19 samples, and they came from the United States, Italy and Spain. In each case, the material was cDNA or gDNA derived from T cells, B-cell-depleted T cells, or PBMCs.

This clone appeared once. Authors' analysis steps: Amplification with reference gene primers provided the estimates of nucleated cell counts. The protocol was immunoSEQ multiplex PCR, while the TCRdb copy is restricted to in-frame clones and leaves out a portion. Clonal size and the V and J genes are those of that table, whereas D and trimming came from the DNA. This sample has 130,000 to 150,000 clones; more than 60% occur once, and the top ten carry less than 2.5%. CDR3 length: 16 residues. Germline V CDR1 and CDR2: LNHNV, YYDKDF (reference sequence). Trimming left V 0 bases short and J 10 bases short, with 18 bases between.

The gene calls are TRBV15 and TRBJ2-2; TRBD1 is a possible D gene (6 bases). This receptor was identified in a woman in her fifties or sixties with acute or convalescent COVID-19. Sequencing was carried out using peripheral blood. DNA for the CDR3: TGTGCCACCAGCAGAGATATGCCTCGGACGGGACAGGAGCTGTTTTTT. Its translation is CATSRDMPRTGQELFF.